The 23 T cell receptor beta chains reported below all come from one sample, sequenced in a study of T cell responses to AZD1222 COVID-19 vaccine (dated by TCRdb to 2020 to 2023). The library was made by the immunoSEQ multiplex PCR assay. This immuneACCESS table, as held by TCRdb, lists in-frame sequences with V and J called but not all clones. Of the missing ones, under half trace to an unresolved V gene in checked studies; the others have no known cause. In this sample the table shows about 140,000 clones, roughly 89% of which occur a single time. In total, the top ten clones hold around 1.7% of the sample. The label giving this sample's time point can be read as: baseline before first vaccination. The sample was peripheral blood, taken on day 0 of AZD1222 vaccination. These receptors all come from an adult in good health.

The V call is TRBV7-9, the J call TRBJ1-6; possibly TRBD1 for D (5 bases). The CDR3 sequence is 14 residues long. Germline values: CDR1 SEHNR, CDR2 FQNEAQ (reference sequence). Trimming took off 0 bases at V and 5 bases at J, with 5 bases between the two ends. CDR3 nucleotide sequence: TGTGCCAGCAGCTTAGCAGGGGATAATTCACCCCTCCACTTT. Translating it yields CASSLAGDNSPLHF. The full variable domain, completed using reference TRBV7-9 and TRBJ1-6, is DTGVSQNPRHKITKRGQNVTFRCDPISEHNRLYWYRQTLGQGPEFLTYFQNEAQLEKSRLLSDRFSAERPKGSFSTLEIQRTEQGDSAMYLCASSLAGDNSPLHFGNGTRLTVT.

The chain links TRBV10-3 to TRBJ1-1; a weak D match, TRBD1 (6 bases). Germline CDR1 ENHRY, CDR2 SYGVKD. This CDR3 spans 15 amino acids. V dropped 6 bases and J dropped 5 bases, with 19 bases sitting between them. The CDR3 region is CAIREVGGEGTEAFF. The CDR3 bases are TGTGCCATCAGGGAAGTTGGGGGCGAAGGAACTGAAGCTTTCTTT.

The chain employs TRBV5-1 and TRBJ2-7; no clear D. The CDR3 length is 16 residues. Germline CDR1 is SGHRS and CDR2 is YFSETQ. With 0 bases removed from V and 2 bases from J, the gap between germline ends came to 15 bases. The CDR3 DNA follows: TGCGCCAGCAGCTTGGACCCCCACAGTGAGGCCTACGAGCAGTACTTC. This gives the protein CASSLDPHSEAYEQYF.

CDR3 DNA sequence: TGCGCCAGCTTACCGGGGACAGGGGGCTATGGCTACACCTTC. Protein sequence: CASLPGTGGYGYTF. The chain uses TRBV5-1 and TRBJ1-2; 11 nucleotides align to TRBD1. Per germline, CDR1 SGHRS and CDR2 YFSETQ. The CDR3 has 14 amino acids. The junction had 6 bases not matched to a gene; V was cut back by 7 bases and J by 4 bases.

For the CDR3, the DNA is TGCGCCAGCAGCCAAATCTGGCCGATCGAGACCCAGTACTTC. Its translation is CASSQIWPIETQYF. J is TRBJ2-5 and V is TRBV4-1; D gene ambiguous. The CDR3 extends over 14 amino acids. Per germline, CDR1 MGHRA and CDR2 YSYEKL. V shed 2 bases and J shed 5 bases, with 12 bases lying between them.

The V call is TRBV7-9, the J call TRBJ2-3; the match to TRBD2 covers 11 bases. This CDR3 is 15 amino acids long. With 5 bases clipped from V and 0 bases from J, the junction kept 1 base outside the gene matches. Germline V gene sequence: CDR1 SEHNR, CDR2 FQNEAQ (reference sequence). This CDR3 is CASSPSGRSTDTQYF. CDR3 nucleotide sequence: TGTGCCAGCAGCCCTAGCGGGAGGAGCACAGATACGCAGTATTTT.

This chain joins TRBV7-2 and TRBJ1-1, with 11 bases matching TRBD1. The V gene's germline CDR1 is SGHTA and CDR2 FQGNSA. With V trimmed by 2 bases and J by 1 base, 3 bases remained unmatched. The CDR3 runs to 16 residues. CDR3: CASSLWTGGGNTEAFF. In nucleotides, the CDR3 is TGTGCCAGCAGCTTATGGACAGGGGGCGGGAACACTGAAGCTTTCTTT. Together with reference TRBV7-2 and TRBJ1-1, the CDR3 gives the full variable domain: GAGVSQSPSNKVTEKGKDVELRCDPISGHTALYWYRQSLGQGLEFLIYFQGNSAPDKSGLPSDRFSAERTGGSVSTLTIQRTQQEDSAVYLCASSLWTGGGNTEAFFGQGTRLTVV.

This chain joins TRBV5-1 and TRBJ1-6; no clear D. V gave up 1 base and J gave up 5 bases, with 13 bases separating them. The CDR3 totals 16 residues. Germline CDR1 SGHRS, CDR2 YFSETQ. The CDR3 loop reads CASSLLGVVDNSPLHF. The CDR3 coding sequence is TGCGCCAGCAGCTTGTTGGGAGTGGTCGATAATTCACCCCTCCACTTT. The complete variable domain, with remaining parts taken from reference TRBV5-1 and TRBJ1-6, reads KAGVTQTPRYLIKTRGQQVTLSCSPISGHRSVSWYQQTPGQGLQFLFEYFSETQRNKGNFPGRFSGRQFSNSRSEMNVSTLELGDSALYLCASSLLGVVDNSPLHFGNGTRLTVT.

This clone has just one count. The CDR3: CASSRTSGRRIYEQFF. CDR3 coding DNA: TGTGCCAGCAGTCGGACTAGCGGGAGGAGGATCTATGAGCAGTTCTTC. The chain links TRBV27 to TRBJ2-1; 14 bases map to TRBD2. This CDR3 spans 16 amino acids. Trimming at V came to 5 bases and at J to 8 bases, leaving 8 bases not matched to a gene. Germline V CDR1 and CDR2: MNHEY, SMNVEV (reference sequence).

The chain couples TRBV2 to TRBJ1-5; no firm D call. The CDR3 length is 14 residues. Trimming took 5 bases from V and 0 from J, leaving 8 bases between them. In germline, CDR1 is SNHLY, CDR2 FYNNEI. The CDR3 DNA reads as TGTGCCAGCAGTTCTGACACTAGCAATCAGCCCCAGCATTTT. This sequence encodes CASSSDTSNQPQHF.

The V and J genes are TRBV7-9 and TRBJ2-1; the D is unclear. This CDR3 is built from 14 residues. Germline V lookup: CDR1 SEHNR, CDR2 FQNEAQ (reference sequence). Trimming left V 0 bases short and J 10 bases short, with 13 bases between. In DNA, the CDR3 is TGTGCCAGCAGCTTAGCGGGGTCGGACGGGGAGCAGTTCTTC. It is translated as CASSLAGSDGEQFF.

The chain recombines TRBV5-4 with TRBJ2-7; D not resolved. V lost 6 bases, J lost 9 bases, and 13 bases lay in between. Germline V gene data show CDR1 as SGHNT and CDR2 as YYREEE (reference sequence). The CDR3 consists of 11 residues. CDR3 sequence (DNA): TGTGCCAGCAAGGGTCCATCGGGGCAGTACTTC. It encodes CASKGPSGQYF. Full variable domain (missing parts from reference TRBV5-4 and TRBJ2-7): ETGVTQSPTHLIKTRGQQVTLRCSSQSGHNTVSWYQQALGQGPQFIFQYYREEENGRGNFPPRFSGLQFPNYSSELNVNALELDDSALYLCASKGPSGQYFGPGTRLTVT.

As DNA, the CDR3 is TGTGCCAGCAGTTATAAAGAGGGGTACGAGCAGTACTTC. The encoded protein is CASSYKEGYEQYF. The chain uses TRBV12-3 or TRBV12-4 and TRBJ2-7; possibly TRBD1 or TRBD2 for D (5 bases each). The ends were cut back, 4 bases at V and 4 bases at J, with 11 bases in the middle. The CDR3 runs to 13 residues.

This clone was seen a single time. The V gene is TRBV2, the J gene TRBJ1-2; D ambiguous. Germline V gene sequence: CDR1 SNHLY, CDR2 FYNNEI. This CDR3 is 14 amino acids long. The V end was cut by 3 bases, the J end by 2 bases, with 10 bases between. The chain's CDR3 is CASSDIGRNYGYTF. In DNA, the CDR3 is TGTGCCAGCAGTGATATAGGGAGGAACTATGGCTACACCTTC.

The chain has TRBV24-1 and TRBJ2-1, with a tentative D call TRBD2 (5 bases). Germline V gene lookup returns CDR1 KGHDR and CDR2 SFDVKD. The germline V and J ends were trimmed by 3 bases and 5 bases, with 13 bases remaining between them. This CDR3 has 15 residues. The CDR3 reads CATSDPQLADNEQFF. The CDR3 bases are TGTGCCACCAGTGATCCCCAGCTAGCAGACAATGAGCAGTTCTTC.

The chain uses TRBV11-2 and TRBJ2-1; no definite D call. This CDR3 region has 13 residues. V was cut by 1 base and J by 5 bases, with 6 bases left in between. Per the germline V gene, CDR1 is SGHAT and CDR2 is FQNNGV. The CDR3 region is CASSLGHNNEQFF. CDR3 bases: TGTGCCAGCAGCTTAGGCCACAACAATGAGCAGTTCTTC.

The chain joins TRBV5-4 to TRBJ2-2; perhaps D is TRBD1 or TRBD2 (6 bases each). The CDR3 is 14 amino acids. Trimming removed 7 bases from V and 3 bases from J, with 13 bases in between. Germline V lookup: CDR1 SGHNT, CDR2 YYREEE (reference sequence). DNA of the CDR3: TGTGCCAGCTCTCTTGGGGGGCACACCGGGGAGCTGTTTTTT. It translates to CASSLGGHTGELFF.

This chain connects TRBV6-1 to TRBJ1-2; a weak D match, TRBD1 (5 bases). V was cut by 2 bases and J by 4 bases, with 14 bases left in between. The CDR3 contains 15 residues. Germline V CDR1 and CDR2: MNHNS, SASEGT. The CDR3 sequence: CASSEWAGGGYGYTF. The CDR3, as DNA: TGTGCCAGCAGTGAATGGGCGGGGGGAGGCTATGGCTACACCTTC.

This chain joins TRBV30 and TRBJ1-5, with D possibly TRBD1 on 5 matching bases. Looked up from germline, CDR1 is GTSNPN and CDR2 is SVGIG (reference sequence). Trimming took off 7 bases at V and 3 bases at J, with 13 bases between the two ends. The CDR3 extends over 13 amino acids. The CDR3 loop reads CASQGRYNQPQHF. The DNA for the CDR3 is TGTGCCTCGCAGGGCAGGTACAATCAGCCCCAGCATTTT.

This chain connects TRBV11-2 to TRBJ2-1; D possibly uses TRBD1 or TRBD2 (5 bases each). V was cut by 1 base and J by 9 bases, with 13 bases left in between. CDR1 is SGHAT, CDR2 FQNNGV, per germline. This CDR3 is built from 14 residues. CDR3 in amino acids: CASSLGGSGGEQFF. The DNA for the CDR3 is TGTGCCAGCAGCTTAGGTGGGAGTGGGGGTGAGCAGTTCTTC.

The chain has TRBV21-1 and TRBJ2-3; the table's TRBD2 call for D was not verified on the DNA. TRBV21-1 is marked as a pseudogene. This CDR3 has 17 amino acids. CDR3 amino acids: CASSQTGGLSLADTQYF. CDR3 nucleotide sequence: TGTGCCAGCAGCCAAACGGGGGGTTTAAGTCTCGCAGATACGCAGTATTTT.

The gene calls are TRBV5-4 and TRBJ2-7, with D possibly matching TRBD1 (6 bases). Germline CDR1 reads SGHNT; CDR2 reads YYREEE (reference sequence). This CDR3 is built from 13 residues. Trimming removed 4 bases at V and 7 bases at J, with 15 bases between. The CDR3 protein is CASSPGDLWEQYF. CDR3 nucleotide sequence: TGTGCCAGCAGCCCAGGGGACCTTTGGGAGCAGTACTTC.

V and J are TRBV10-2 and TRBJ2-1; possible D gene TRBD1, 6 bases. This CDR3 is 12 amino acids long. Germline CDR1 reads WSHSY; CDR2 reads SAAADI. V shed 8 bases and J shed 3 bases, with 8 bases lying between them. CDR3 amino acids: CASRDNYNEQFF. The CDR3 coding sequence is TGCGCCAGCCGGGACAACTACAATGAGCAGTTCTTC.